Sequencing of this TCR beta chain was carried out in a study of T-cell reconstitution after alpha-beta-depleted transplantation in children (dated by TCRdb to 2016 to 2018). Regarding the research as a whole: Using TCR repertoire profiling, the study quantitatively followed how T-cell immune reconstitution unfolded in children after TCRalphabeta/CD19-depleted allogeneic hematopoietic cell transplantation. The research as a whole found: The high TCRbeta diversity at day 60 in some patients was ascribed to recipient T cells and intrathymic progenitors that had survived conditioning. Over the following months the frequencies of hyperexpanded clones went down, and after one year T-cell counts and TCRbeta diversity were mostly credited to newly produced T cells. The apparently early recovery of alphabetaT-cell counts about two months after transplant reportedly depended on only several hundred rapidly expanded clones that came from non-depleted graft cells.

What this sample's treatment or condition label stands for: allogeneic hematopoietic cell transplantation with graft depleted of TCRalphabeta T cells and CD19 B cells. The transplant recipients were children given TCRalphabeta/CD19-depleted allogeneic hematopoietic cell grafts. Libraries were constructed by PCR. TCRdb records Illumina HiSeq 2500 as the sequencer. To normalize quantification of the TCRbeta repertoire, the TCR libraries were built with molecular barcoding that relied on unique molecular identifiers. The public reads were run again by TCRdb, first through fastp at Q25 and then through MiXCR, and only productive beta chains were kept. Here each entry gathers all rows of one CDR3 protein and keeps the most common genes and DNA. Across this sample there are hundreds of thousands of distinct CDR3 sequences, with around 13% seen only once. The ten largest clones add up to approximately 2.1% of the sample.

This clonotype was seen repeatedly, ten times or more. The antigen it binds to is not known. No quality values exist for individual bases; no much larger clone is one base distant. Trimming leaves V shorter by 2 bases and J shorter by 4 bases, with the junction holding 6 bases beyond the gene matches. CDR1 MNHEY and CDR2 SVGAGI were looked up in the germline V gene. From the cysteine through the phenylalanine, the CDR3 covers 15 amino acids. Left in the record is the CDR3 DNA by itself, 45 bases read in frame from the first base. The rearranged chain carries TRBV6-5 and TRBJ2-7; 9 bases in between match TRBD2. This TCR was recovered from a male patient aged 5 to 17 who had a stem cell transplant for acute myeloid leukemia, so the T cells may come from the graft donor. Sequencing was performed on PBMCs, mostly from graft donor cells, taken 360 days after TCRalphabeta/CD19-depleted stem cell transplant. The CDR3 reads as follows: CASSYGGAGGYEQYF. Read as DNA, the sequence is TGTGCCAGCAGTTACGGGGGAGCGGGAGGTTACGAGCAGTACTTC.